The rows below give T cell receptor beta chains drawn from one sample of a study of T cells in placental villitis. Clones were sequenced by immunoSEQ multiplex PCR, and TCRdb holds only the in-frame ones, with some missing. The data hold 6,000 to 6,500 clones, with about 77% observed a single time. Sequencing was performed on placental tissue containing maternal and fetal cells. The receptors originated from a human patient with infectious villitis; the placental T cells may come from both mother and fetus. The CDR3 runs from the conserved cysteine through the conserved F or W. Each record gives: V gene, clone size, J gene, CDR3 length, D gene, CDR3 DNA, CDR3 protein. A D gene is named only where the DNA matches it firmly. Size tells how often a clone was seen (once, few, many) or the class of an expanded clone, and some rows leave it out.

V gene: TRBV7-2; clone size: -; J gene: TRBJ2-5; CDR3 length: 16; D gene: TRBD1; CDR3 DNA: TGTGCCAGCAGCTTAGGAGACAGGGGGCCACAAGAGACCCAGTACTTC; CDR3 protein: CASSLGDRGPQETQYF
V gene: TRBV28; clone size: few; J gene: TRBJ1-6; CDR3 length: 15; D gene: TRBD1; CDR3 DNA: TGTGCCAGCAGTTTATCGGGACAGGGATTTTCACCCCTCCACTTT; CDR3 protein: CASSLSGQGFSPLHF
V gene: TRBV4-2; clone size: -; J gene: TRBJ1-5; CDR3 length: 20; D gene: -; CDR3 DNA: TGTGCCAGCAGCCAAGGCTTTCGGGGTGTGGGATCTTTTAGCAATCAGCCCCAGCATTTT; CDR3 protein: CASSQGFRGVGSFSNQPQHF
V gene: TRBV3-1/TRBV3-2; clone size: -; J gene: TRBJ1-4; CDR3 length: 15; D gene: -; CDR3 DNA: TGTGCCAGCAGCCAGCTTGAGGGGACTAATGAAAAACTGTTTTTT; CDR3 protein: CASSQLEGTNEKLFF
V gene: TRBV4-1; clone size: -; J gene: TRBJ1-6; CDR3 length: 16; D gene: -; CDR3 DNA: TGCGCCAGCAGTCTCCCCGGGGGACGGAACAATTCACCCCTCCACTTT; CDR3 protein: CASSLPGGRNNSPLHF
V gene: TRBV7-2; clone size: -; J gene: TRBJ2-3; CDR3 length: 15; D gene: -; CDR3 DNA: TGTGCCAGCAGCCATGATAGCGGTGGCACAGATACGCAGTATTTT; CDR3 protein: CASSHDSGGTDTQYF
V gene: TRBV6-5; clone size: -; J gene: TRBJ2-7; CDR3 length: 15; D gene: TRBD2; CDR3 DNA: TGTGCCAGCAGACCCAGTGGCGGGGGGACCTACGAGCAGTACTTC; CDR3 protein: CASRPSGGGTYEQYF
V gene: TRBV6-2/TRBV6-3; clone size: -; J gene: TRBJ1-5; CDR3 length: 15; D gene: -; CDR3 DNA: TGTGCCAGCAGTTTGGGGGGCCTTAGCAATCAGCCCCAGCATTTT; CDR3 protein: CASSLGGLSNQPQHF
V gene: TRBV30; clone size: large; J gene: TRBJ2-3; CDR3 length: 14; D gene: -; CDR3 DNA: TGTGCCTGGAGTGGCGGGGGCCGCACGGATACGCAGTATTTT; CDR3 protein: CAWSGGGRTDTQYF
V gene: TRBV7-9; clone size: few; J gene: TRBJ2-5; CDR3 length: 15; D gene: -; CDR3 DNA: TGTGCCACGTTTACGGGGGCACGGGGCGGAGAGACCCAGTACTTC; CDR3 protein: CATFTGARGGETQYF
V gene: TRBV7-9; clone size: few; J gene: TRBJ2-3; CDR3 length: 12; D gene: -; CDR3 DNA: TGTGCCAGCAGTACAGCCACAGATACGCAGTATTTT; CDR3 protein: CASSTATDTQYF
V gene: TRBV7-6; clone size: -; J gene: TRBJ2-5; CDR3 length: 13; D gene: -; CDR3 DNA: TGTGCCAGCAGCAGGGGTCGGCAAGAGACCCAGTACTTC; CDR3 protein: CASSRGRQETQYF
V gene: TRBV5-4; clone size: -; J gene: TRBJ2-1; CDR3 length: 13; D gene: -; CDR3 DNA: TGTGCCAGCAGCTTGGCCGCAGGCAATGAGCAGTTCTTC; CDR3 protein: CASSLAAGNEQFF
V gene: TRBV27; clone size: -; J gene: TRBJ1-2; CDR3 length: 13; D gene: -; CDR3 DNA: TGTGCCAGCAGTTTATCCGCAGGGGATGGCTACACCTTC; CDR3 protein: CASSLSAGDGYTF
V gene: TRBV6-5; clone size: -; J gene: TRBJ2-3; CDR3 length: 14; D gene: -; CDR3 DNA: TGTGCCAGCAGCGGACTTGGGGGCACAGATACGCAGTATTTT; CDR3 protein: CASSGLGGTDTQYF
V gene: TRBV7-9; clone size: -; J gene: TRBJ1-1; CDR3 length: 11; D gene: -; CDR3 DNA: TGTGCCAGCAGCTTACCAGCTGAAGCTTTCTTT; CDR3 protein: CASSLPAEAFF
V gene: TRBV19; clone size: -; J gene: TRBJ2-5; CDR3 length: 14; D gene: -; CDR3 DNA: TGTGCCAGTAGCCTGACAGGAACCGGGGAGACCCAGTACTTC; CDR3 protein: CASSLTGTGETQYF
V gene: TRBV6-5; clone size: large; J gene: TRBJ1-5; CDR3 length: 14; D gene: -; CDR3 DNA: TGTGCCAGCAGTTTAGGGGTAGGGGATCAGCCCCAGCATTTT; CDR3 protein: CASSLGVGDQPQHF
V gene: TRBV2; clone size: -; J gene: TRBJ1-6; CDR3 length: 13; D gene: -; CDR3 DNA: TGTGCCAGCAGGGACTTCCCAGATTCACCCTTCCACTTT; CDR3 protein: CASRDFPDSPFHF
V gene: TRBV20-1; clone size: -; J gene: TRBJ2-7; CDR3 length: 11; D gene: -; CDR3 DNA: TGCAGTGCTCCCCAGGGCTACGAGCAGTACTTC; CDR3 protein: CSAPQGYEQYF
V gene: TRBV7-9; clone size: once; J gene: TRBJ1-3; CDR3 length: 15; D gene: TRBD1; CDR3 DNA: TGTGCCAGCAGCTCGACAGGGGGCCGTGGAAACACCATATATTTT; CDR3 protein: CASSSTGGRGNTIYF
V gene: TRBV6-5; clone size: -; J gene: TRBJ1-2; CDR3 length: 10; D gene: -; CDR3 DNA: TGTGCTAGTAGGGAGGATGGCTACACCTTC; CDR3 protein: CASREDGYTF
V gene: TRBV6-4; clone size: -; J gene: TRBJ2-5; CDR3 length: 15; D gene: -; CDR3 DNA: TGTGCCAGCAGAGCTACGGAACGGTCACAAGAGACCCAGTACTTC; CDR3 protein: CASRATERSQETQYF
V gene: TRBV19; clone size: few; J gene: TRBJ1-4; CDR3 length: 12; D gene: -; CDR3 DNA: TGTGCCAGTAGTATCCAGGGTGAAAAACTGTTTTTT; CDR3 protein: CASSIQGEKLFF
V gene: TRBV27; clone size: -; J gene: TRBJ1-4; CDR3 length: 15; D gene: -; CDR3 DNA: TGTGCCAGCAGTGCACAAAGGGTTGGGAGTGAAAAACTGTTTTTT; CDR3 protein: CASSAQRVGSEKLFF
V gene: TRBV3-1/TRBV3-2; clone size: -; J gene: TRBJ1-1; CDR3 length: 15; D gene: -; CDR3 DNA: TGTGCCAGCAGCCAAGGGGCGGGGTTGAGGGCTGAAGCTTTCTTT; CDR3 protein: CASSQGAGLRAEAFF
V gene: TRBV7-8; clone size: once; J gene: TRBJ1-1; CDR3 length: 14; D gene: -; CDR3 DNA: TGTGCCAGCAGCCCCCCCGAGGGCGAGACTGAAGCTTTCTTT; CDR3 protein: CASSPPEGETEAFF
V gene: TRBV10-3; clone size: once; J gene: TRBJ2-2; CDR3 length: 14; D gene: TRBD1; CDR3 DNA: TGTGCCATCAGTGGACAGGGGAACACCGGGGAGCTGTTTTTT; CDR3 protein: CAISGQGNTGELFF
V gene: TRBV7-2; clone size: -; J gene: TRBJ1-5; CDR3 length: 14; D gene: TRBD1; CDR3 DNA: TGTGCCAGCAGCCCCGGGACAGGGGATCAGCCCCAGCATTTT; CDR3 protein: CASSPGTGDQPQHF
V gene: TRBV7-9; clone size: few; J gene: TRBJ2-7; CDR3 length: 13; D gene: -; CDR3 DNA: TGTGCCAGCAGCACGGGATTCTCCTACGAGCAGTACTTC; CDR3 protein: CASSTGFSYEQYF
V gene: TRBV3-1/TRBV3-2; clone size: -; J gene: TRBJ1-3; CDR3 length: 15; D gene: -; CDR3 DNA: TGTGCCAGCAGCCAAGGAGCGGGAACTGGAAACACCATATATTTT; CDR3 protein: CASSQGAGTGNTIYF
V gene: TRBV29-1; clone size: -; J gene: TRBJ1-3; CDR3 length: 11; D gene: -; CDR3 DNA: TGCAGCGTTCGCTCTGGAAACACCATATATTTT; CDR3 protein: CSVRSGNTIYF
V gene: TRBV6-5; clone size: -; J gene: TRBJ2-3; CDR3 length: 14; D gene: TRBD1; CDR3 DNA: TGTGCCAGCAGTTACAGGGGGCGCACAGATACGCAGTATTTT; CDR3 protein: CASSYRGRTDTQYF
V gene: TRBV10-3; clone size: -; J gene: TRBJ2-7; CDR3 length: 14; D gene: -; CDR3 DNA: TGTGCCATCAGCATCGTAGGGGGGAGTAGCGAGCAGTACTTC; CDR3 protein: CAISIVGGSSEQYF
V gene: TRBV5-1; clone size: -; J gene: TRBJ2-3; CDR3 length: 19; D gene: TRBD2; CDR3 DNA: TGCGCCAGCAGCTTGGGGCCTACTAGCGGGGGGATTCGCACAGATACGCAGTATTTT; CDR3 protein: CASSLGPTSGGIRTDTQYF
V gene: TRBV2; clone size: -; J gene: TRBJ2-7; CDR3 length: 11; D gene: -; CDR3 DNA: TGTGCCAGCAGCCCTCCCTACGAGCAGTACTTC; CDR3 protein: CASSPPYEQYF
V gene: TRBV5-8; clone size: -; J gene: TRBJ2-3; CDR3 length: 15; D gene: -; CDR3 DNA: TGTGCCAGCAGCTTGGTCCTGCCTAGCACAGATACGCAGTATTTT; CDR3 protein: CASSLVLPSTDTQYF
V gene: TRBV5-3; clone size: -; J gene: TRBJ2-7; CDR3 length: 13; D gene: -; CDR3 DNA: TGTGCCAGAAGCCCCTTAAGGCCCTGCGAGCAGTACTTC; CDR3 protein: CARSPLRPCEQYF
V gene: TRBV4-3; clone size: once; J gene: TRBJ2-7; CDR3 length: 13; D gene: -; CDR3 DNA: TGCGCCAGCAGCCAAGATCGGACCTACGAGCAGTACTTC; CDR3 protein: CASSQDRTYEQYF
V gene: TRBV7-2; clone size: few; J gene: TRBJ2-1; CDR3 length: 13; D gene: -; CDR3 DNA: TGTGCCAGCAGCTTAGAGCTACCGAGTGAGCAGTTCTTC; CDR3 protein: CASSLELPSEQFF
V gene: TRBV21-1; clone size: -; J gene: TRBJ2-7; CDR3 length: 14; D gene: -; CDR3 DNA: TGTGCCAGCAGCTCCCGGGACAGGGTTTACGAGCAGTACTTC; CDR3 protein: CASSSRDRVYEQYF